The entry below describes one TCR beta chain. Its matching antigen is unknown. The protocol was immunoSEQ multiplex PCR, while the TCRdb copy is restricted to in-frame clones and leaves out a portion. The sample yields 810 or so clones, about 24% seen once. This record comes from a study of sequential checkpoint blockade in melanoma. About the research overall: DNA from 91 pretreatment tumor samples underwent TCRβ immunosequencing.

CDR3 length: 12 residues. Study-level findings and limits: For nivolumab-first patients, baseline tumor clonality was associated with response.

Treatment reported: randomized to nivolumab then ipilimumab (arm A) or the reverse (arm B). Sequencing was performed on tumor tissue (inferred from file names), taken from a patient given nivolumab and ipilimumab in sequence. The rearrangement joins TRBV1 to TRBJ2-2. TRBV1 is termed a pseudogene. The receptor was derived from a human donor with melanoma. CDR3 amino acids: CASSQGTGELFF. CDR3 bases: TGCGCCAGCAGCCAAGGAACCGGGGAGCTGTTTTTT.